This T cell receptor beta chain stems from a study of T cells in Graves' hyperthyroidism and ophthalmopathy. Amplified TCR beta CDR3 regions came from RNA transcripts. Using the HTBI primer set, a first-round RT-PCR was run on the TCR CDR3. MiXCR, applied by TCRdb to the multiplex PCR reads, yields one record per CDR3 protein. The data contain 480,000 or so distinct CDR3 sequences, over 35% of them singletons. Lactation, pregnancy, other autoimmune disease or uncontrolled infection led to exclusion of patients. This CDR3 spans 13 amino acids. Germline V gene lookup returns CDR1 SGHAT and CDR2 FQNNGV. Points from the study as a whole: Stable hyperthyroidism was told apart from ophthalmopathy by a model built on 13 V-J features.

Regarding this clonotype: Antigen: not known. The CDR3 ends on some other residue instead of the conserved phenylalanine or tryptophan, so this is likely a read error.

The TCR comes from an adult woman with Graves' disease, either hyperthyroidism or ophthalmopathy (not recorded which). The chain has TRBV11-2 and TRBJ1-1, with D hard to call. The sequenced sample consisted of peripheral blood or thyroid tissue (not recorded which). CDR3 sequence: CAGSFNADTEAFL. The CDR3, as DNA: TGTGCCGGCAGCTTTAACGCGGACACTGAAGCTTTCCTT.